This T cell receptor (beta chain) was sequenced during a study of early T cells in non-severe SARS-CoV-2 infection (dated by TCRdb to the early 2020s). General notes on the study: Because TCR sequencing relied on bulk RNA taken from unsorted whole blood, pairing of alpha and beta chains was not possible.

A case-control design nested within a healthcare worker cohort in London, UK, was used, with weekly nasopharyngeal swab PCR tests and blood sampling performed. Healthcare workers were recruited between 23 and 31 March 2020, during the week of the UK lockdown, and were followed weekly for up to roughly 15 weeks. Summary of the overall study and its limitations: VDJdb matching was skewed toward anti-spike CD8 responses and likely underestimated virus-specific expansions by missing private and CD4 specificities.

The library was obtained by 5' RACE. For sequencing, a NextSeq 500 was employed. To correct for sequencing error and PCR bias, the TCR library protocol tagged individual cDNA molecules with unique molecular identifiers. TCR alpha and beta chains were both sequenced, and the abundances of alpha and beta sequences in each sample were closely correlated with each other. The paper's processing steps were these. V gene, J gene and CDR3 annotation of TCR sequences was performed with Decombinator V4. Expanded TCRs were defined as changing significantly between any two time points under a Poisson model with p below 0.0001. Abundances of TCRs were expressed as counts per million after normalisation to the total number of TCRs sequenced in each sample. MAIT TCRs were defined by TRAV1-2 paired with TRAJ12, TRAJ20 or TRAJ33, and iNKT TCRs by TRAV10 paired with TRAJ18. A search of VDJdb, accessed on 1 November 2021, was run for TCRs annotated to CMV, EBV and SARS-CoV-2, with TCRs annotated for multiple antigens excluded. TCRdb passed the public sequencing reads through fastp at Q25 and MiXCR, retaining productive beta sequences. For every CDR3 protein sequence, its rows merge into one entry that carries the most common genes and DNA. Clone size and V and J calls follow TCRdb, not the original study. The sample has fewer than 80,000 distinct CDR3 sequences on record, under 15% of them singletons. The leading ten clones occupy 5.2% of the sample.

As to this clonotype: Its antigen target is currently unknown. The sample holds no much larger clone one base away, and base qualities are not on file.

There are 15 amino acids in the CDR3, from cysteine to phenylalanine inclusive. Here the CDR3 DNA is all that survives: 45 bases in frame from base 1. Trimming removed 7 bases from V and 7 bases from J, leaving 22 bases between the germline ends. The germline V gene specifies MRHNA as CDR1 and SNTAGT as CDR2. The source material was whole blood. This TCR came from an adult who was a healthcare worker with PCR-confirmed SARS-CoV-2 infection or an uninfected control (not recorded which). Rearrangement joined TRBV6-4 to TRBJ1-1; a tentative D call is TRBD1 (6 bases match). The CDR3 region reads CASTNGRGKSGEAFF. DNA sequence: TGTGCCAGCACCAACGGCAGGGGCAAAAGCGGTGAAGCTTTCTTT.